This T cell receptor (beta chain) was obtained from a study of PD-L1 blockade in urothelial cancer. This CDR3 comprises 15 residues. CDR1 MNHEY and CDR2 SMNVEV come from the germline V gene (reference sequence). J was trimmed by 1 base and V by 5 bases; bases with no gene match: 6. As to time point: pretreatment peripheral blood. Profiling relied on immunoSEQ multiplex PCR, and the TCRdb table lists in-frame clones only, not all of them. The sample yields roughly 63,000 clones, roughly 76% seen once. The input for sequencing was PBMCs, taken around atezolizumab (anti-PD-L1) treatment. This chain links TRBV27 with TRBJ2-7; 9 bases are shared with TRBD1. The source is a man in his 70s with urothelial cancer. CDR3 in amino acids: CASSPLGTGSYEQYF. Here the CDR3 DNA reads TGTGCCAGCAGTCCCCTTGGGACAGGGTCCTACGAGCAGTACTTC.